This is a list of T cell receptor beta chains from one sample in a study of shared clonotypes between healthy human individuals. The data were produced by immunoSEQ multiplex PCR, yet TCRdb's version contains in-frame clones alone and is incomplete. The table lists a few hundred thousand clones, approximately 79% of them singletons. Material for sequencing was PBMCs. These receptor sequences come from a woman aged 35 to 49 in good health. Some clones in this sample may be carry-over from other donors' samples. CDR3s leave out the opening cysteine and the closing phenylalanine or tryptophan.

V gene | CDR3 protein
TRBV11-3 | ASSPGGAGPDTQY
TRBV7-9 | ASSLAYSPSGAF
TRBV6-1 | ASSEAGRGRNTEAF
TRBV30 | AFSNGRDGQPQH
TRBV7-3 | ASSFSSGLGETQY
TRBV2 | ASSNLEGTSGNEQF
TRBV2 | ASSESRDRVTNEKLF
TRBV13 | ASSPGLAGVVAGELF
TRBV7-9 | ASSFGLAGTDTQY
TRBV5-6 | ASSTGLANTGELF
TRBV20-1 | RNRTNEKLF
TRBV6-6 | ASSPMTDSGNTIY
TRBV28 | ASSLKPYEQY
TRBV15 | ATSTDRGNGYT
TRBV7-2 | ASSLDNISNQPQH
TRBV7-7 | ASSLGAGELF
TRBV7-9 | ASSLRATGGRNTGELF